This is a list of T cell receptor beta chains from one sample in a study of early T cells in non-severe SARS-CoV-2 infection. TCRdb reprocessed the 5' RACE reads with MiXCR, giving one entry per CDR3 protein. Among some 75,000 distinct CDR3 sequences, roughly 13% were seen once, and the ten largest hold under 1.5%. Sequenced input: whole blood. The receptors were sampled from an adult who was a healthcare worker with PCR-confirmed SARS-CoV-2 infection or an uninfected control (not recorded which). Each CDR3 is given with its conserved first and last residue. D genes are given only for firm matches. A clone size is listed for some rows: how often the clone was seen (once, few, many), or a class if it is expanded.

d_call: .; clone_size: .; v_call: TRBV6-2/TRBV6-3; j_call: TRBJ2-1; cdr3_aa: CASSYPSGAGASYNEQFF; cdr3_nt: TGTGCCAGCAGTTACCCCTCCGGGGCGGGGGCCTCCTACAATGAGCAGTTCTTC
d_call: TRBD1; clone_size: many; v_call: TRBV5-4; j_call: TRBJ2-7; cdr3_aa: CASSPTSGTGGYEQYF; cdr3_nt: TGTGCCAGCAGCCCCACTTCCGGGACAGGGGGCTACGAGCAGTACTTC
d_call: .; clone_size: few; v_call: TRBV27; j_call: TRBJ2-7; cdr3_aa: CASSLSMNEQYF; cdr3_nt: TGTGCCAGCAGTTTATCGATGAACGAGCAGTACTTC
d_call: TRBD2; clone_size: many; v_call: TRBV5-1; j_call: TRBJ2-3; cdr3_aa: CASRAGGLTDTQYF; cdr3_nt: TGCGCCAGCAGAGCGGGGGGGCTAACAGATACGCAGTATTTT
d_call: .; clone_size: many; v_call: TRBV9; j_call: TRBJ2-1; cdr3_aa: CASSPAYNEQFF; cdr3_nt: TGTGCCAGCAGCCCAGCCTACAATGAGCAGTTCTTC
d_call: .; clone_size: many; v_call: TRBV30; j_call: TRBJ1-3; cdr3_aa: CAWSEGSGNTIYF; cdr3_nt: TGTGCCTGGAGTGAAGGCTCTGGAAACACCATATATTTT
d_call: TRBD1; clone_size: .; v_call: TRBV6-1; j_call: TRBJ1-3; cdr3_aa: CASTQGGQGPLISGNTIYF; cdr3_nt: TGTGCCAGCACCCAGGGAGGACAGGGGCCTCTAATCTCTGGAAACACCATATATTTT
d_call: .; clone_size: few; v_call: TRBV6-6; j_call: TRBJ2-1; cdr3_aa: CASSHTQGGYNEQFF; cdr3_nt: TGTGCCAGCAGTCACACTCAGGGGGGCTACAATGAGCAGTTCTTC
d_call: .; clone_size: many; v_call: TRBV6-2/TRBV6-3; j_call: TRBJ2-4; cdr3_aa: CASSRGENIQYF; cdr3_nt: TGTGCCAGCAGTCGCGGTGAAAACATTCAGTACTTC
d_call: TRBD1; clone_size: many; v_call: TRBV12-3/TRBV12-4; j_call: TRBJ2-3; cdr3_aa: CASSLAFRGLVSTDTQYF; cdr3_nt: TGTGCCAGCAGTTTAGCTTTTAGGGGGCTGGTGAGCACAGATACGCAGTATTTT
d_call: TRBD2; clone_size: .; v_call: TRBV19; j_call: TRBJ2-1; cdr3_aa: CASSIGLAGEQFF; cdr3_nt: TGTGCCAGTAGTATAGGACTAGCCGGTGAGCAGTTCTTC
d_call: TRBD2; clone_size: many; v_call: TRBV3-1; j_call: TRBJ2-2; cdr3_aa: CASSPGLAGETNTGELFF; cdr3_nt: TGTGCCAGCAGCCCGGGACTAGCGGGGGAGACGAACACCGGGGAGCTGTTTTTT
d_call: .; clone_size: few; v_call: TRBV7-2; j_call: TRBJ2-7; cdr3_aa: CASSKRVPNEQYF; cdr3_nt: TGTGCCAGCAGCAAAAGAGTTCCCAACGAGCAGTACTTC
d_call: TRBD2; clone_size: few; v_call: TRBV7-2; j_call: TRBJ2-3; cdr3_aa: CVSSRGGTDTQYF; cdr3_nt: TGTGTCAGCAGCCGGGGGGGCACAGATACGCAGTATTTT
d_call: .; clone_size: many; v_call: TRBV6-5; j_call: TRBJ2-3; cdr3_aa: CASSYRAPVGNTDTQYF; cdr3_nt: TGTGCCAGCAGTTACCGGGCCCCCGTGGGGAACACAGATACGCAGTATTTT
d_call: TRBD1; clone_size: .; v_call: TRBV20-1; j_call: TRBJ2-5; cdr3_aa: CSARADRGGMETQYF; cdr3_nt: TGCAGTGCTAGAGCGGACAGGGGAGGGATGGAGACCCAGTACTTC
d_call: .; clone_size: .; v_call: TRBV29-1; j_call: TRBJ2-7; cdr3_aa: CSVTKGILEQYF; cdr3_nt: TGCAGCGTTACAAAGGGGATCCTTGAGCAGTACTTC
d_call: .; clone_size: many; v_call: TRBV29-1; j_call: TRBJ2-2; cdr3_aa: CSVYRTGELFF; cdr3_nt: TGCAGCGTATACAGGACCGGGGAGCTGTTTTTT
d_call: TRBD1; clone_size: few; v_call: TRBV29-1; j_call: TRBJ2-2; cdr3_aa: CSGQSGTGLSGELFF; cdr3_nt: TGCAGCGGCCAATCCGGGACAGGGCTGTCCGGGGAGCTGTTTTTT
d_call: TRBD1; clone_size: .; v_call: TRBV3-1; j_call: TRBJ1-6; cdr3_aa: CASRPFGQGNSPLHF; cdr3_nt: TGTGCCAGCAGACCTTTCGGACAGGGGAATTCACCCCTCCACTTT
d_call: .; clone_size: few; v_call: TRBV5-1; j_call: TRBJ2-3; cdr3_aa: CASSLTPLSTDTQYF; cdr3_nt: TGCGCCAGCAGCTTGACCCCCCTCAGCACAGATACGCAGTATTTT
d_call: .; clone_size: few; v_call: TRBV7-8; j_call: TRBJ2-3; cdr3_aa: CASSLAWGTGTDTQYF; cdr3_nt: TGTGCCAGCAGCTTAGCGTGGGGCACTGGCACAGATACGCAGTATTTT
d_call: .; clone_size: few; v_call: TRBV7-2; j_call: TRBJ2-7; cdr3_aa: CASSLVLVNKFYEQYF; cdr3_nt: TGTGCCAGCAGCTTAGTGTTAGTCAACAAGTTCTACGAGCAGTACTTC
d_call: .; clone_size: many; v_call: TRBV11-2; j_call: TRBJ1-2; cdr3_aa: CASSLRDRLGYTF; cdr3_nt: TGTGCCAGCAGCTTGAGGGATCGGCTTGGCTACACCTTC
d_call: TRBD1; clone_size: .; v_call: TRBV6-5; j_call: TRBJ1-2; cdr3_aa: CASKRQGNYGYTF; cdr3_nt: TGTGCCAGCAAACGACAGGGAAACTATGGCTACACCTTC
d_call: .; clone_size: many; v_call: TRBV30; j_call: TRBJ1-2; cdr3_aa: CAWSVELLNGYTF; cdr3_nt: TGTGCCTGGAGTGTTGAACTGCTAAATGGCTACACCTTC
d_call: TRBD2; clone_size: many; v_call: TRBV7-8; j_call: TRBJ2-7; cdr3_aa: CASSPGRGASYEQYF; cdr3_nt: TGTGCCAGCAGCCCCGGGAGGGGGGCCTCCTACGAGCAGTACTTC
d_call: .; clone_size: .; v_call: TRBV12-3/TRBV12-4; j_call: TRBJ2-1; cdr3_aa: CASSLAPGTSSYNEQFF; cdr3_nt: TGTGCCAGCAGTTTGGCCCCGGGAACGAGCTCCTACAATGAGCAGTTCTTC
d_call: TRBD1; clone_size: many; v_call: TRBV29-1; j_call: TRBJ1-2; cdr3_aa: CSVDEIPGQANYGYTF; cdr3_nt: TGCAGCGTTGATGAGATACCGGGACAGGCAAACTATGGCTACACCTTC
d_call: .; clone_size: many; v_call: TRBV7-9; j_call: TRBJ2-5; cdr3_aa: CASGASSHQETQYF; cdr3_nt: TGTGCCAGCGGGGCTAGCAGCCACCAAGAGACCCAGTACTTC
d_call: .; clone_size: .; v_call: TRBV29-1; j_call: TRBJ1-2; cdr3_aa: CSTQGNGYTF; cdr3_nt: TGCAGCACCCAGGGGAATGGCTACACCTTC
d_call: .; clone_size: .; v_call: TRBV20-1; j_call: TRBJ2-2; cdr3_aa: CSARRDTGELFF; cdr3_nt: TGCAGTGCTAGGAGGGACACCGGGGAGCTGTTTTTT
d_call: .; clone_size: many; v_call: TRBV18; j_call: TRBJ2-2; cdr3_aa: CASSPPQGVNTGELFF; cdr3_nt: TGTGCCAGCTCACCACCCCAGGGAGTGAACACCGGGGAGCTGTTTTTT
d_call: TRBD2; clone_size: few; v_call: TRBV11-2; j_call: TRBJ2-6; cdr3_aa: CASSFSGGGVSGANVLTF; cdr3_nt: TGTGCCAGCAGCTTTAGCGGCGGGGGTGTCTCTGGGGCCAACGTCCTGACTTTC
d_call: .; clone_size: few; v_call: TRBV30; j_call: TRBJ1-1; cdr3_aa: CAWSVKNTEAFF; cdr3_nt: TGTGCCTGGAGTGTAAAGAACACTGAAGCTTTCTTT
d_call: TRBD1; clone_size: few; v_call: TRBV7-9; j_call: TRBJ2-7; cdr3_aa: CASSPTRTGLDEQYF; cdr3_nt: TGTGCCAGCAGCCCGACTCGGACAGGGTTGGATGAGCAGTACTTC
d_call: .; clone_size: .; v_call: TRBV28; j_call: TRBJ1-2; cdr3_aa: CATLTGSYGYTF; cdr3_nt: TGTGCCACCTTGACGGGTTCCTATGGCTACACCTTC
d_call: .; clone_size: .; v_call: TRBV7-8; j_call: TRBJ2-2; cdr3_aa: CASGEPGANTGELFF; cdr3_nt: TGTGCCAGCGGGGAACCGGGGGCCAACACCGGGGAGCTGTTTTTT
d_call: .; clone_size: .; v_call: TRBV29-1; j_call: TRBJ2-5; cdr3_aa: CSVVRGTGETQYF; cdr3_nt: TGCAGCGTTGTCAGGGGGACTGGGGAGACCCAGTACTTC
d_call: TRBD1; clone_size: few; v_call: TRBV5-4; j_call: TRBJ2-1; cdr3_aa: CASSSGTGVPYNEQFF; cdr3_nt: TGTGCCAGCAGCTCCGGGACAGGGGTCCCCTACAATGAGCAGTTCTTC
d_call: TRBD1; clone_size: few; v_call: TRBV29-1; j_call: TRBJ1-1; cdr3_aa: CSVRGRLVTEAFF; cdr3_nt: TGCAGCGTCAGGGGGCGGCTGGTCACTGAAGCTTTCTTT
d_call: .; clone_size: many; v_call: TRBV7-2; j_call: TRBJ2-5; cdr3_aa: CASSIGIAQETQYF; cdr3_nt: TGTGCCAGCAGCATAGGGATAGCTCAAGAGACCCAGTACTTC
d_call: TRBD2; clone_size: few; v_call: TRBV19; j_call: TRBJ2-1; cdr3_aa: CASSIAPGLAGDEQFF; cdr3_nt: TGTGCCAGTAGTATAGCCCCGGGACTAGCGGGGGATGAGCAGTTCTTC
d_call: TRBD1; clone_size: few; v_call: TRBV18; j_call: TRBJ2-3; cdr3_aa: CASSPPGTVTDTQYF; cdr3_nt: TGTGCCAGCTCACCACCCGGGACAGTCACAGATACGCAGTATTTT
d_call: TRBD2; clone_size: few; v_call: TRBV6-1; j_call: TRBJ2-7; cdr3_aa: CASSLSGGESYEQYF; cdr3_nt: TGTGCCAGCAGTCTTAGCGGGGGGGAGTCCTACGAGCAGTACTTC
d_call: TRBD2; clone_size: .; v_call: TRBV5-6; j_call: TRBJ2-3; cdr3_aa: CASSPDRLLAGGPTDTQYF; cdr3_nt: TGTGCCAGCAGCCCGGACAGGCTATTAGCGGGGGGGCCTACAGATACGCAGTATTTT